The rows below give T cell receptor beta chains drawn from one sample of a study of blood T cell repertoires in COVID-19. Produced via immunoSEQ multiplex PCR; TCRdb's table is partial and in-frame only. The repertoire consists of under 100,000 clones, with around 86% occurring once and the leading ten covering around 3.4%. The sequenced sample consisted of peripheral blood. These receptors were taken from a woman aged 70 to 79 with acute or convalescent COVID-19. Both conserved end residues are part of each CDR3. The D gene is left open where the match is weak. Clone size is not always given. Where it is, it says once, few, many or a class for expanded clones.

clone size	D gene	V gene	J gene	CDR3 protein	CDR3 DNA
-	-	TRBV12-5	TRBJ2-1	CASGLALGAFNEQFF	TGTGCTAGTGGTTTGGCGCTGGGAGCTTTCAATGAGCAGTTCTTC
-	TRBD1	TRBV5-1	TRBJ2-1	CASSSRDRSYNEQFF	TGCGCCAGCAGCAGCCGGGACAGGTCGTACAATGAGCAGTTCTTC
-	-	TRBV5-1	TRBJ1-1	CASSVPGVNTEAFF	TGCGCCAGCAGCGTACCAGGGGTGAACACTGAAGCTTTCTTT
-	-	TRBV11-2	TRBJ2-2	CASSPITSSLFF	TGTGCCAGCAGCCCCATTACTAGCTCTCTGTTTTTT
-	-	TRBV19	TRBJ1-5	CASSMSQGGRQPQHF	TGTGCCAGTAGTATGTCCCAGGGAGGGCGGCAGCCCCAGCATTTT
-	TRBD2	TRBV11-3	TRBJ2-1	CASSLPGLAAPEQFF	TGTGCCAGCAGCTTACCGGGACTAGCGGCCCCTGAGCAGTTCTTC
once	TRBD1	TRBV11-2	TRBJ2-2	CASSFGDRRNGELFF	TGTGCCAGCAGCTTCGGGGACAGGAGAAACGGGGAGCTGTTTTTT
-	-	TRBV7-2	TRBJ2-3	CASSLAGSGADTQYF	TGTGCCAGCAGCTTAGCCGGGAGTGGCGCAGATACGCAGTATTTT
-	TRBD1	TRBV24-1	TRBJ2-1	CATSEWDRNAQFF	TGTGCCACCAGTGAATGGGACAGGAATGCTCAGTTCTTC
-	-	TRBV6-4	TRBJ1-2	CASSDSGSPSRATYGYTF	TGTGCCAGCAGTGACTCAGGGAGCCCGAGTAGAGCCACCTATGGCTACACCTTC
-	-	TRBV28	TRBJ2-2	CASRRQNTGELFF	TGTGCCAGCAGGCGACAGAACACCGGGGAGCTGTTTTTT
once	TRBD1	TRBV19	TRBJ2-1	CASSAGQAIYNEQFF	TGTGCCAGTAGTGCGGGACAGGCAATATACAATGAGCAGTTCTTC
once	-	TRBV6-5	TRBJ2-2	CASSFLAPTGELFF	TGTGCCAGCAGTTTCTTGGCCCCCACCGGGGAGCTGTTTTTT
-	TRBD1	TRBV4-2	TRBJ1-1	CASSDYRGVNTEAFF	TGTGCCAGCAGCGACTACAGGGGGGTGAACACTGAAGCTTTCTTT
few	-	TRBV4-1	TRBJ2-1	CASSQEWRQSSYNEQFF	TGCGCCAGCAGCCAAGAATGGAGACAGAGCTCCTACAATGAGCAGTTCTTC
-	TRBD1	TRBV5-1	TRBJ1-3	CASSLAGQGSTIYF	TGCGCCAGCAGCTTGGCGGGACAGGGAAGCACCATATATTTT
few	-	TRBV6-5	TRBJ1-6	CASSYEGSYNSPLHF	TGTGCCAGCAGTTACGAGGGCTCCTATAATTCACCCCTCCACTTT
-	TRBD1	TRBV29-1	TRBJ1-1	CSGGQGLGTEAFF	TGCAGCGGAGGACAGGGGTTGGGAACTGAAGCTTTCTTT
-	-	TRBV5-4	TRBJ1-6	CASSFGQGYNSPLHF	TGTGCCAGCAGCTTCGGGCAGGGGTATAATTCACCCCTCCACTTT
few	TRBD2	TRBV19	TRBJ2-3	CASSIGTSGTSTDTQYF	TGTGCCAGTAGTATCGGGACTAGCGGGACCAGCACAGATACGCAGTATTTT
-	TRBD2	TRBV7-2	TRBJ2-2	CASSGQAGGSGELFF	TGTGCCAGCAGCGGCCAGGCGGGGGGTAGCGGGGAGCTGTTTTTT
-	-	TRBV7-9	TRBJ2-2	CASSLAGFGELFF	TGTGCCAGCAGCTTAGCCGGGTTCGGGGAGCTGTTTTTT
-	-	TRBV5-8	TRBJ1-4	CASSQGPTEKLFF	TGTGCCAGCAGCCAGGGGCCTACCGAAAAACTGTTTTTT
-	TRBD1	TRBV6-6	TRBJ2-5	CASSLGQGGHGTQYF	TGTGCCAGCAGTCTAGGACAGGGGGGACACGGGACCCAGTACTTC